The 27 T cell receptor beta chains below all came from one sample that was sequenced in a study of cytomegalovirus exposure and HLA in healthy donors. It was with 60 Vbeta and 13 Jbeta primers that the PCR ran. Sequenced by immunoSEQ multiplex PCR; TCRdb stores in-frame clones only, minus some. This sample has approximately 160,000 clones, with approximately 80% found just once. Specimen: PBMCs. These receptors were obtained from a woman in her 40s in good health and CMV-seropositive.

The V call is TRBV2, the J call TRBJ2-7; 9 bases are a match to TRBD2. Germline lookup yields CDR1 SNHLY and CDR2 FYNNEI. V lost 5 bases, J lost 4 bases, and 9 bases stayed unmatched. This CDR3 region has 15 residues. The CDR3 loop is CASSQLGSGGYEQYF. The CDR3 DNA is TGTGCCAGCAGTCAGCTGGGTAGCGGGGGTTACGAGCAGTACTTC.

This clone showed up just once. V and J are TRBV5-1 and TRBJ1-1; D not certain. Germline V lookup: CDR1 SGHRS, CDR2 YFSETQ. The ends were cut back, 0 bases at V and 1 base at J, with 13 bases in the middle. The CDR3 contains 16 residues. CDR3 DNA: TGCGCCAGCAGCTTGGGGCACGCGGAGCCGAACACTGAAGCTTTCTTT. Its protein is CASSLGHAEPNTEAFF. Complete variable domain (other parts from reference TRBV5-1 and TRBJ1-1): KAGVTQTPRYLIKTRGQQVTLSCSPISGHRSVSWYQQTPGQGLQFLFEYFSETQRNKGNFPGRFSGRQFSNSRSEMNVSTLELGDSALYLCASSLGHAEPNTEAFFGQGTRLTVV.

The chain links TRBV4-1 to TRBJ2-1, with TRBD2 as a possible D gene (6 bases). V shed 0 bases and J shed 3 bases, with 18 bases lying between them. The CDR3 runs 18 residues. The germline V gene has CDR1 MGHRA and CDR2 YSYEKL. The DNA of the CDR3 is TGCGCCAGCAGCCAAGATCCCCCGGGAGCTTCCGGCTACAATGAGCAGTTCTTC. This sequence encodes CASSQDPPGASGYNEQFF.

This clone appeared a single time. The chain has TRBV5-1 and TRBJ2-3; tentatively, D is TRBD1 (5 bases). CDR1 and CDR2 (germline): SGHRS, YFSETQ. Trimming took off 4 bases at V and 6 bases at J, with 9 bases between the two ends. This CDR3 contains 12 residues. In nucleotides, the CDR3 is TGCGCCAGCAGCCAAGGACACGATACGCAGTATTTT. Translating gives CASSQGHDTQYF.

V and J are TRBV30 and TRBJ2-7; TRBD2 might be the D (6 bases). The CDR3 length is 16 residues. Germline lookup yields CDR1 GTSNPN and CDR2 SVGIG (reference sequence). Trimming took 0 bases from V and 4 from J, leaving 19 bases between them. The CDR3 here is CAWSVFPGGTIYEQYF. CDR3 coding DNA: TGTGCCTGGAGTGTCTTCCCTGGCGGGACCATTTACGAGCAGTACTTC.

The chain employs TRBV7-9 and TRBJ2-7; 9 bases map to TRBD2. Germline V CDR1 and CDR2: SEHNR, FQNEAQ (reference sequence). V shed 1 base and J 2 bases; nucleotides not matched to a gene: 12. The CDR3 consists of 18 residues. Here the CDR3 reads CASSLGEGGRAYTYEQYF. The CDR3 region has the DNA TGTGCCAGCAGCTTAGGGGAAGGCGGGAGGGCCTATACCTACGAGCAGTACTTC. The full variable domain, its missing parts supplied by reference TRBV7-9 and TRBJ2-7, is DTGVSQNPRHKITKRGQNVTFRCDPISEHNRLYWYRQTLGQGPEFLTYFQNEAQLEKSRLLSDRFSAERPKGSFSTLEIQRTEQGDSAMYLCASSLGEGGRAYTYEQYFGPGTRLTVT.

V and J are TRBV7-2 and TRBJ1-3, with TRBD1 matching over 7 bases. J gave up 0 bases and V 5 bases, and 4 bases lay outside the gene matches. The CDR3 loop spans 15 amino acids. CDR1 and CDR2 (germline): SGHTA, FQGNSA. The CDR3 sequence is CASSQGQLSGNTIYF. As DNA, the CDR3 is TGTGCCAGCAGCCAGGGACAGCTCTCTGGAAACACCATATATTTT.

The chain has TRBV18 and TRBJ2-2, with D perhaps TRBD1 (5 bases). The CDR3 runs to 15 residues. V lost 3 bases to trimming and J lost 2 bases, with 10 bases between them. Germline V lookup: CDR1 KGHSH, CDR2 LQKENI. CDR3 in amino acids: CASSPSQGNTGELFF. The CDR3 DNA reads as TGTGCCAGCTCACCTTCGCAGGGAAACACCGGGGAGCTGTTTTTT.

The CDR3 bases are TGTGCCAGCTCACCGGGACAGGGGGTCGGAATCCAGCCCCAGCATTTT. It specifies CASSPGQGVGIQPQHF. The rearrangement links TRBV18 to TRBJ1-5; 11 bases line up with TRBD1. The CDR3 has 16 residues. V lost 3 bases to trimming and J lost 7 bases; unmatched junction nucleotides: 8. Germline V gives CDR1 KGHSH, CDR2 LQKENI.

The chain combines TRBV18 with TRBJ1-2, with D perhaps matching TRBD1 (5 bases). This CDR3 has 15 amino acids. The germline V gene encodes CDR1 KGHSH and CDR2 LQKENI. V dropped 0 bases and J dropped 5 bases, with 13 bases sitting between them. The chain's CDR3 is CASSPPGREGYGYTF. In DNA, the CDR3 is TGTGCCAGCTCACCACCGGGCAGGGAAGGGTATGGCTACACCTTC. Combining the CDR3 with reference TRBV18 and TRBJ1-2 gives the whole variable domain NAGVMQNPRHLVRRRGQEARLRCSPMKGHSHVYWYRQLPEEGLKFMVYLQKENIIDESGMPKERFSAEFPKEGPSILRIQQVVRGDSAAYFCASSPPGREGYGYTFGSGTRLTVV.

V gene TRBV7-2 combines with J gene TRBJ1-1; the D is unclear. Looked up from germline, CDR1 is SGHTA and CDR2 is FQGNSA. The V gene lost 3 bases and the J gene lost 5 bases, with 13 bases spanning the gap. The CDR3 has 14 residues. The CDR3 reads CASSFERGGTEAFF. Here the CDR3 DNA reads TGTGCCAGCAGCTTCGAACGGGGAGGGACTGAAGCTTTCTTT.

This clone appeared a few times. The chain uses TRBV19 and TRBJ2-7, with TRBD2 identical over 9 bases. The CDR3 length is 14 residues. Germline V lookup: CDR1 LNHDA, CDR2 SQIVND (reference sequence). V dropped 10 bases and J dropped 1; count of bases not matched to a gene: 8. The CDR3 protein is CAIQTSGFSYEQYF. The CDR3 DNA follows: TGTGCCATTCAAACTAGCGGGTTTTCCTACGAGCAGTACTTC.

CDR3 sequence reads: CASGQQGATYEQYF. The CDR3 region has the DNA TGTGCCAGCGGCCAACAGGGGGCCACCTACGAGCAGTACTTC. The V gene is TRBV11-2, the J gene TRBJ2-7, with 9 bases identical to TRBD1. CDR1 is SGHAT, CDR2 FQNNGV, per germline. With V trimmed by 8 bases and J by 2 bases, 7 bases remained unmatched. This CDR3 spans 14 amino acids.

On this clone itself: The same CDR3 can be traced to other DNA sequences in this sample. This chain joins TRBV7-2 and TRBJ2-5; D unclear. The ends were cut back, 1 base at V and 5 bases at J, with 8 bases in the middle. Germline values: CDR1 SGHTA, CDR2 FQGNSA. This CDR3 region has 13 residues. In DNA, the CDR3 is TGTGCCAGCAGCTTAGTTCCGCAGGAGACCCAGTACTTC. Translation: CASSLVPQETQYF.

This chain links TRBV30 with TRBJ1-1; D is ambiguous. Germline CDR1 and CDR2: GTSNPN and SVGIG (reference sequence). Trimming took off 1 base at V and 2 bases at J, with 5 bases between the two ends. This CDR3 spans 12 amino acids. In DNA form, the CDR3 reads TGTGCCTGGAGTGCGGTTAACACTGAAGCTTTCTTT. This gives the protein CAWSAVNTEAFF.

This chain links TRBV4-3 with TRBJ2-1, with TRBD2 identical over 8 bases. Germline V gene data show CDR1 as LGHNA and CDR2 as YSLEER. V trimming: 0 bases; J trimming: 8 bases; junction bases outside the gene matches: 6. The CDR3 has 15 amino acids. CDR3 nucleotide sequence: TGCGCCAGCAGCCAAGACATCCCGGGGGGGGATGAGCAGTTCTTC. Its protein product is CASSQDIPGGDEQFF.

V usage is TRBV6-5 and J usage is TRBJ1-6; TRBD1 matches at 8 bases. The junction had 2 bases not matched to a gene; V was cut back by 0 bases and J by 7 bases. This CDR3 region has 15 residues. The germline gives CDR1 MNHEY, CDR2 SVGAGI. CDR3 amino acids: CASSYSDRDNSPLHF. Here the CDR3 DNA reads TGTGCCAGCAGTTACTCGGACAGGGACAATTCACCCCTCCACTTT.

The CDR3 sequence is CARSYLGGAYTGELFF. The CDR3 coding sequence is TGTGCCAGAAGTTACTTAGGGGGGGCGTACACCGGGGAGCTGTTTTTT. The chain has TRBV5-3 and TRBJ2-2; a weak D match, TRBD2 (7 bases). TRBV5-3 is assigned to the ORF class and has an uncertain function. V lost 5 bases to trimming and J lost 3 bases, with 17 bases between them. CDR3 length equals 16 residues.

The gene calls are TRBV11-2 and TRBJ2-3; a possible D gene is TRBD2 (6 bases). Germline CDR1 is SGHAT and CDR2 is FQNNGV. The V end was cut by 5 bases, the J end by 2 bases, with 17 bases between. CDR3 length: 16 amino acids. The CDR3 DNA reads TGTGCCAGCAGCCCCTCCGGGACTCGAAACACAGATACGCAGTATTTT. Amino acids: CASSPSGTRNTDTQYF.

This clone occurred once. The J gene is TRBJ2-4, the V gene TRBV4-2, with 9 bases that match TRBD2. V shed 8 bases, J shed 1 base, and the junction held 9 bases outside the gene matches. Germline values: CDR1 LGHNA, CDR2 YNFKEQ. This CDR3 is 16 amino acids long. The CDR3 sequence is CASGPTAGGAKNIQYF. The CDR3 DNA reads TGTGCCAGCGGACCTACGGCGGGAGGGGCCAAAAACATTCAGTACTTC.

The gene calls are TRBV6-1 and TRBJ1-2, with D tentatively TRBD1 (6 bases). The CDR3 has 12 residues. Looked up from germline, CDR1 is MNHNS and CDR2 is SASEGT. V shed 10 bases and J shed 5 bases, with 14 bases lying between them. DNA for the CDR3: TGTGCCACTACAGGGACGGGGTATGGCTACACCTTC. This sequence encodes CATTGTGYGYTF.

A single count supports this clone. The J gene is TRBJ2-1, the V gene TRBV9; 8 nucleotides match TRBD2. The germline gives CDR1 SGDLS, CDR2 YYNGEE. J gave up 2 bases and V 3 bases, and 4 bases lay outside the gene matches. The CDR3 is 15 amino acids. The CDR3 DNA follows: TGTGCCAGCAGCGGTAGCGGGATTACCTACAATGAGCAGTTCTTC. This translates into CASSGSGITYNEQFF.

The chain recombines TRBV10-2 with TRBJ2-7; 9 bases line up with TRBD2. Germline loops: CDR1 WSHSY, CDR2 SAAADI. Trimming cost V 6 bases and J 3 bases; bases outside gene matches: 9. The CDR3 has 15 amino acids. The CDR3 DNA is TGCGCCAGCAGCAGAGGACTAGCGACTTACTACGAGCAGTACTTC. Translation: CASSRGLATYYEQYF.

The rearrangement joins TRBV7-2 to TRBJ2-5; maybe TRBD2 (6 bases). This CDR3 is built from 15 residues. Trimming stripped 3 bases from V and 2 bases from J, with 13 bases between. From germline, CDR1 is SGHTA and CDR2 FQGNSA. DNA for the CDR3: TGTGCCAGCAGCTTTAGGAGCGGGCCACAAGAGACCCAGTACTTC. Encoded protein: CASSFRSGPQETQYF.

CDR3 coding DNA: TGTGCCAGCAGCGTAGAGGCGGGAGTGTCCCCAGATACGCAGTATTTT. It yields the protein CASSVEAGVSPDTQYF. The chain is built from TRBV9 and TRBJ2-3, with TRBD2 identical over 7 bases. Trimming cost V 0 bases and J 4 bases; bases outside gene matches: 8. Germline assignment: CDR1 SGDLS and CDR2 YYNGEE. The CDR3 contains 16 residues.

This chain connects TRBV6-4 to TRBJ2-3; D perhaps matches TRBD1 (6 bases). Between the trimmed V and J ends, which lost 0 bases and 3 bases, there was a span of 16 bases. The CDR3 runs 17 residues. Germline values: CDR1 MRHNA, CDR2 SNTAGT. CDR3 protein: CASSDSGGRAVTDTQYF. The CDR3 coding sequence is TGTGCCAGCAGTGACTCTGGGGGCAGGGCCGTGACAGATACGCAGTATTTT.

The V call is TRBV10-3, the J call TRBJ2-7; D call uncertain. The germline V gene has CDR1 ENHRY and CDR2 SYGVKD. The CDR3 sequence is 15 residues long. The V gene lost 3 bases and the J gene lost 4 bases, with 16 bases spanning the gap. The CDR3 spells CAISDSVVSPYEQYF. The CDR3, as DNA: TGTGCCATCAGTGATTCGGTAGTTTCTCCATACGAGCAGTACTTC.